The rows below give T cell receptor beta chains drawn from one sample of a study of T cell changes during pregnancy in multiple sclerosis. Sequenced by immunoSEQ multiplex PCR; TCRdb stores in-frame clones only, minus some. The repertoire holds approximately 100,000 clones, with around nine tenths as singletons. The sequencing used peripheral blood, collected in the second trimester of pregnancy. These TCRs come from a female donor with multiple sclerosis, enrolled in a pregnancy study. The CDR3 runs from the conserved cysteine through the conserved F or W. A D gene is named only where the DNA matches it firmly. Only some rows state a clone size, as once, few, many or a class for expanded clones.

d_call	cdr3_length	j_call	v_call	clone_size	cdr3_aa	cdr3_nt
TRBD1	16	TRBJ1-4	TRBV18	.	CASSPDRPATNEKLFF	TGTGCCAGCTCACCGGACAGGCCAGCAACTAATGAAAAACTGTTTTTT
.	14	TRBJ2-5	TRBV9	.	CASSVGNSQETQYF	TGTGCCAGCAGCGTAGGTAACAGCCAAGAGACCCAGTACTTC
.	11	TRBJ2-7	TRBV7-9	.	CASSPGLEQYF	TGTGCCAGCAGCCCTGGCCTCGAGCAGTACTTC
.	15	TRBJ2-5	TRBV7-2	.	CASSLGGRGWETQYF	TGTGCCAGCAGCTTAGGCGGTAGGGGGTGGGAGACCCAGTACTTC
.	15	TRBJ2-2	TRBV5-6	.	CASSLGRVNTGELFF	TGTGCCAGCAGCTTGGGCAGGGTTAACACCGGGGAGCTGTTTTTT
TRBD1	18	TRBJ2-5	TRBV5-1	.	CASSFPKSLDRDQETQYF	TGCGCCAGCAGCTTCCCGAAATCCCTCGACAGGGACCAAGAGACCCAGTACTTC
.	15	TRBJ2-2	TRBV2	.	CASSGVGQNTGELFF	TGTGCCAGCAGTGGAGTGGGACAGAACACCGGGGAGCTGTTTTTT
.	14	TRBJ1-5	TRBV5-5	.	CASSLVAANQPQHF	TGTGCCAGCAGCTTGGTGGCGGCAAATCAGCCCCAGCATTTT
TRBD1	16	TRBJ2-2	TRBV5-6	.	CASSLVWTGNTGELFF	TGTGCCAGCAGCTTGGTGTGGACAGGGAACACCGGGGAGCTGTTTTTT
.	14	TRBJ2-7	TRBV5-1	.	CASSLALDSVEQYF	TGCGCCAGCAGCTTGGCCCTGGACAGTGTCGAGCAGTACTTC
.	13	TRBJ1-4	TRBV4-1	.	CASSQATGEKLFF	TGCGCCAGCAGCCAAGCGACAGGCGAAAAACTGTTTTTT
.	15	TRBJ2-3	TRBV9	.	CASSGRLGATDTQYF	TGTGCCAGCAGCGGCAGATTAGGAGCAACAGATACGCAGTATTTT
.	12	TRBJ2-2	TRBV27	.	CASSSATGELFF	TGTGCCAGCAGTTCCGCGACCGGGGAGCTGTTTTTT
TRBD2	15	TRBJ2-2	TRBV7-9	.	CASSSKTSGSGELFF	TGTGCCAGCAGCTCCAAGACTAGCGGGTCCGGGGAGCTGTTTTTT
TRBD1	16	TRBJ1-2	TRBV18	.	CASSPGQGRNNYGYTF	TGTGCCAGCTCACCGGGACAGGGGAGGAATAACTATGGCTACACCTTC
TRBD1	15	TRBJ1-6	TRBV7-3	.	CASSASGQGYSPLHF	TGTGCCAGCAGCGCGAGTGGACAGGGTTATTCACCCCTCCACTTT
.	16	TRBJ1-4	TRBV28	.	CASSTPSLYPSEKLFF	TGTGCCAGCAGTACACCTTCTCTGTACCCTTCTGAAAAACTGTTTTTT
.	11	TRBJ2-5	TRBV2	.	CASRAVETQYF	TGTGCCAGCAGAGCCGTGGAGACCCAGTACTTC
.	13	TRBJ1-6	TRBV11-1	.	CASSAGGPSPLHF	TGTGCCAGCAGCGCCGGAGGTCCTTCACCCCTCCACTTT
TRBD2	14	TRBJ2-5	TRBV30	.	CAWGSGTSRETQYF	TGTGCCTGGGGGAGCGGGACCTCTAGGGAGACCCAGTACTTC
.	15	TRBJ2-1	TRBV4-2	.	CASSLTDGGANEQFF	TGTGCCAGCAGCCTTACTGACGGGGGTGCGAATGAGCAGTTCTTC
.	14	TRBJ1-1	TRBV30	few	CAWRSRIANTEAFF	TGTGCCTGGAGATCAAGGATAGCGAACACTGAAGCTTTCTTT